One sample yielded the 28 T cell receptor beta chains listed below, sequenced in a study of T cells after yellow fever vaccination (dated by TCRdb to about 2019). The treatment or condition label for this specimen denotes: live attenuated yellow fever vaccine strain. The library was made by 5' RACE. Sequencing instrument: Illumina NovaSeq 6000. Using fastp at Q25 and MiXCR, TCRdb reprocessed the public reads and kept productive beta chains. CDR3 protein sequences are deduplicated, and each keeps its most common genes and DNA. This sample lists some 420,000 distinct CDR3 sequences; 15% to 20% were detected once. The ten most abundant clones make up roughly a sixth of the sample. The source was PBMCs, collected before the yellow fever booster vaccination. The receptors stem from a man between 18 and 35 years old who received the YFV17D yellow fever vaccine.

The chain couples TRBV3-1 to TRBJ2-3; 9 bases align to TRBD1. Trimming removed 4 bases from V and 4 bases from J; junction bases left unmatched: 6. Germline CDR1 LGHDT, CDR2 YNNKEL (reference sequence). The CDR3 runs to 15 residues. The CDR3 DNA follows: TGTGCCAGCAGCCTTCTGACAGGGGGATCAGATACGCAGTATTTT. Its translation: CASSLLTGGSDTQYF.

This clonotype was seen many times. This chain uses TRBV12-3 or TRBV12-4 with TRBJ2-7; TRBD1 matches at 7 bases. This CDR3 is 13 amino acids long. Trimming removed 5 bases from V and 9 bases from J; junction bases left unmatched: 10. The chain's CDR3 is CASSTDRAQRQYV. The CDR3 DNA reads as TGTGCCAGCAGTACCGACAGGGCCCAACGGCAGTACGTC.

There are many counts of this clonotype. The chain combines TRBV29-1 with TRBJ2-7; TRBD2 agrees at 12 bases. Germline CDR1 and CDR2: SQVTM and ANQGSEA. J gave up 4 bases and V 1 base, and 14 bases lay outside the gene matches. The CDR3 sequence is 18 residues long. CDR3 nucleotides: TGCAGCGTTGAAGGGCGAACTAGCGGGGGGACCGAAGGGTACGAGCAGTACTTC. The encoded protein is CSVEGRTSGGTEGYEQYF.

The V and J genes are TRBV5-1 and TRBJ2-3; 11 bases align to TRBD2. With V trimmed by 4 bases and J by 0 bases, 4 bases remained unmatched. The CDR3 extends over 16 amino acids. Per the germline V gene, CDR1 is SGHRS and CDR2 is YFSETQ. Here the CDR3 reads CASSTRLAGSTDTQYF. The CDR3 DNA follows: TGCGCCAGCAGCACCCGACTAGCGGGGAGCACAGATACGCAGTATTTT.

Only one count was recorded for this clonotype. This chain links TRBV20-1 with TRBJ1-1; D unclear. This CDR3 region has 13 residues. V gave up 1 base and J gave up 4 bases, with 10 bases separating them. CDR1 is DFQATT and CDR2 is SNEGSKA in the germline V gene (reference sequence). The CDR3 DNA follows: TGCAGTGCTAGAGGAGGTATGGGCACTGAAGCTTTCTTT. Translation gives CSARGGMGTEAFF.

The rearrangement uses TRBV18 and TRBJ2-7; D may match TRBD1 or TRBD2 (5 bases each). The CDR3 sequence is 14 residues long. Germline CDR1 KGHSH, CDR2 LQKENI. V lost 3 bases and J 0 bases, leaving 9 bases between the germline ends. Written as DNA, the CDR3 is TGTGCCAGCTCACCGGGAGACAGCTCCTACGAGCAGTACTTC. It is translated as CASSPGDSSYEQYF.

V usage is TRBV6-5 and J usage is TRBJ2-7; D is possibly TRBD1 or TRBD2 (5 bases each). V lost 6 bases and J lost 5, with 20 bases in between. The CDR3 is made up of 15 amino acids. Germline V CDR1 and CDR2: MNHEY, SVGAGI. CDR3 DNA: TGTGCCAGCAGGAAAACCCGGGGCCACGCTAACGAGCAGTACGTC. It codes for CASRKTRGHANEQYV.

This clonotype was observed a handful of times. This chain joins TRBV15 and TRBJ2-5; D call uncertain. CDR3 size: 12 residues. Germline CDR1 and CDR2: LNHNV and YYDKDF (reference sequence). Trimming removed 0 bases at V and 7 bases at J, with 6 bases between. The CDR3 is CATSRDHATQYF. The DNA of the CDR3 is TGTGCCACCAGCAGAGATCACGCGACCCAGTACTTC.

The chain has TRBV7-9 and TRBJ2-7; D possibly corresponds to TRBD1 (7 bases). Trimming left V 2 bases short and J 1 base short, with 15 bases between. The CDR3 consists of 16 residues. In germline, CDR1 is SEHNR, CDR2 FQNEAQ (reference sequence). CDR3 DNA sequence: TGTGCCAGCAGCTTACTAGGAGGGGGCCTGTCCTACGAGCAGTACGTC. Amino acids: CASSLLGGGLSYEQYV.

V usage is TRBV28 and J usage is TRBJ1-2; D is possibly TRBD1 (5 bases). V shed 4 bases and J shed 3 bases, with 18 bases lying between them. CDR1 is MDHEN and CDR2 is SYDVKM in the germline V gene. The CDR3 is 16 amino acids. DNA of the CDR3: TGTGCCAGCAGTTACCTCAGGGCCCCTAGGGACTATGGCTACACCTTC. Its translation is CASSYLRAPRDYGYTF.

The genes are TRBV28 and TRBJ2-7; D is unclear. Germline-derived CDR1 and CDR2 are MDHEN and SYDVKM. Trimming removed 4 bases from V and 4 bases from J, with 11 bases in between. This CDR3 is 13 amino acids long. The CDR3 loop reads CASSSVEAYEQYV. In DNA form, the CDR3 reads TGTGCCAGCAGTTCAGTTGAGGCTTACGAGCAGTACGTC.

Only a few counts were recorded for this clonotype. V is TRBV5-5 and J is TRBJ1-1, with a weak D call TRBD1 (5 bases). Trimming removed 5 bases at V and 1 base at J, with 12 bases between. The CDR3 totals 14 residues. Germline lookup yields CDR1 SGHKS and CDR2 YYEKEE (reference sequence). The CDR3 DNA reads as TGTGCCAGCAGACGCCTTGACAGGAACACTGAAGCTTTCTTT. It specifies CASRRLDRNTEAFF.

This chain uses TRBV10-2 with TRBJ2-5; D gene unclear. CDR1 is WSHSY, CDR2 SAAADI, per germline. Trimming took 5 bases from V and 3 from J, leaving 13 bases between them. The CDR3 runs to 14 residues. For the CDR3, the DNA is TGCGCCAGCAGTCGTGTACCCCGGGAAGAGACCCAGTACTTC. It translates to CASSRVPREETQYF.

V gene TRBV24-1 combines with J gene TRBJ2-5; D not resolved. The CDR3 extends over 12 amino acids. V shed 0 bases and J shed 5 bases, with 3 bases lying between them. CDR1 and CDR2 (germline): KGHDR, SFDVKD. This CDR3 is CATSDLWETQYF. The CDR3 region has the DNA TGTGCCACCAGTGATTTGTGGGAGACCCAGTACTTC.

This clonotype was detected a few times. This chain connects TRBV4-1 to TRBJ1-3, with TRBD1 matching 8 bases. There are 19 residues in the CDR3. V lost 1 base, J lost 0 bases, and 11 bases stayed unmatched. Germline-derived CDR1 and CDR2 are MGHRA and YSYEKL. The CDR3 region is CASSQVWTGPRPSGNTIYF. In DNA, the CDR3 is TGCGCCAGCAGCCAAGTATGGACAGGGCCTCGTCCCTCTGGAAACACCATATATTTT.

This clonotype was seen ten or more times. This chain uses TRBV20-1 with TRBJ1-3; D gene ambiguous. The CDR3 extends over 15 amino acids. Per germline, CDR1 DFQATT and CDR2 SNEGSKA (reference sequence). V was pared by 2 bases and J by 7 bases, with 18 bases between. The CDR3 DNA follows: TGCAGTGCTAGACCCGACGGGGAGTGGCGCAACACCATATATTTT. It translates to CSARPDGEWRNTIYF.

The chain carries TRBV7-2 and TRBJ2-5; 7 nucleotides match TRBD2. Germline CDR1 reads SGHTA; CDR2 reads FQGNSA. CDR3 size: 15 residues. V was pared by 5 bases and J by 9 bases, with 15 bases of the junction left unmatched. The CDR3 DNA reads TGTGCCAGCAGCCCCCGTTACGGCGGGGGTGCGGCCCAGTACTTC. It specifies CASSPRYGGGAAQYF.

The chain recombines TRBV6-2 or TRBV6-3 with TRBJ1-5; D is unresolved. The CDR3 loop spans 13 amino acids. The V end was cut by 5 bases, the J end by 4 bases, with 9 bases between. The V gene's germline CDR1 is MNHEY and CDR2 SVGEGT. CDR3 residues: CASSLLRNQPQHF. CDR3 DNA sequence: TGTGCCAGCAGTCTCTTACGGAATCAGCCCCAGCATTTT.

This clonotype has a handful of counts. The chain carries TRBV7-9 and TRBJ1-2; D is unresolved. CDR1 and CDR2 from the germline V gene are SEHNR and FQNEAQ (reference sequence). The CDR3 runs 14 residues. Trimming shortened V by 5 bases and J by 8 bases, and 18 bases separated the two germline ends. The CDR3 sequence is CASSIHSTEGGYTF. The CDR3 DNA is TGTGCCAGCAGCATCCACTCAACAGAGGGAGGCTACACCTTC. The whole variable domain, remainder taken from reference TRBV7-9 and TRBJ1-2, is DTGVSQNPRHKITKRGQNVTFRCDPISEHNRLYWYRQTLGQGPEFLTYFQNEAQLEKSRLLSDRFSAERPKGSFSTLEIQRTEQGDSAMYLCASSIHSTEGGYTFGSGTRLTVV.

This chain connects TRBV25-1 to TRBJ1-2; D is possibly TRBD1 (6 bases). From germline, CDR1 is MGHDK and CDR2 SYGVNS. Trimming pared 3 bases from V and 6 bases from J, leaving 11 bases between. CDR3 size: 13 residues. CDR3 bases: TGTGCCAGCAGTGATTGGGCAGGGGATGGCTACACCTTC. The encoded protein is CASSDWAGDGYTF.

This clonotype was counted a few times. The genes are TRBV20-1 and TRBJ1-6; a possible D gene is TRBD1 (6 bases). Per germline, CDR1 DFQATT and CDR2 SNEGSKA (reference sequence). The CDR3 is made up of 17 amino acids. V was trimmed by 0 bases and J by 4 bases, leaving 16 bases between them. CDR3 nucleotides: TGCAGTGCTAGAGATGAAGTTCGGCAGGGGTATAATTCACCCCTCCACTTT. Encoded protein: CSARDEVRQGYNSPLHF.

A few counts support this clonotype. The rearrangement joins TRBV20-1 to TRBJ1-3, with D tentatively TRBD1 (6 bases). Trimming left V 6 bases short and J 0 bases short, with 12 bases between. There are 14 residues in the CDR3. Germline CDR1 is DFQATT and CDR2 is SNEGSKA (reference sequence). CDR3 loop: CSAPDSPSGNTIYF. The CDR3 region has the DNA TGCAGTGCGCCGGACAGTCCCTCTGGAAACACCATATATTTT.

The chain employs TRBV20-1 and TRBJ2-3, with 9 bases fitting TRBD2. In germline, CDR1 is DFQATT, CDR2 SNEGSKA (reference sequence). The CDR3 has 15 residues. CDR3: CSNRRGGNWADTQYF. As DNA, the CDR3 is TGCAGCAACCGGCGGGGGGGTAATTGGGCAGATACGCAGTATTTT.

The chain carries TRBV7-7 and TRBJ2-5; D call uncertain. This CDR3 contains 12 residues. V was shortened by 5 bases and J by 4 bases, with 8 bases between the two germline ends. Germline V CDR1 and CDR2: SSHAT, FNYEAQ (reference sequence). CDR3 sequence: CASSNVRETQYF. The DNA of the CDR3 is TGTGCCAGCAGCAACGTCCGAGAGACCCAGTACTTC.

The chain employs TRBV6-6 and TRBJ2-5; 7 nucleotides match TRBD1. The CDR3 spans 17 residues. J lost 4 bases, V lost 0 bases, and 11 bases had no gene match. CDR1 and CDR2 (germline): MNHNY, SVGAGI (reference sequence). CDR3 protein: CASSYSRASGQRETQYF. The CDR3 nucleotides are TGTGCCAGCAGTTACTCGAGAGCTTCGGGACAGAGAGAGACCCAGTACTTC.

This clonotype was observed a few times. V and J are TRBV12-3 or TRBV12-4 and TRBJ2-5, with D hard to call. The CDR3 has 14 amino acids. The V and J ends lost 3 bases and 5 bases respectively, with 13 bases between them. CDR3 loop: CASSFNSKVETQYF. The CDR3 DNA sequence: TGTGCCAGCAGTTTTAATAGCAAGGTCGAGACCCAGTACTTC.

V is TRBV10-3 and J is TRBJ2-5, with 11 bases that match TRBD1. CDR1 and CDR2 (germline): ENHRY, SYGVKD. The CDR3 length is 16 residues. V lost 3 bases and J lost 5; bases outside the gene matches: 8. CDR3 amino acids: CAISDLDRGRGETQYF. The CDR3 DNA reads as TGTGCCATCAGTGACCTGGACAGGGGGCGAGGGGAGACCCAGTACTTC.

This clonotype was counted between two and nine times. In DNA form, the CDR3 reads TGTGCCAGCAGTAAGGGAGGATACGAGCAGTACGTC. Translation gives CASSKGGYEQYV. The chain links TRBV6-1 to TRBJ2-7; D is perhaps TRBD2 (6 bases). The CDR3 runs to 12 residues. Trimming shortened V by 5 bases and J by 4 bases, and 9 bases separated the two germline ends. CDR1 MNHNS and CDR2 SASEGT come from the germline V gene.